This T cell receptor (beta chain) was identified in a study of Ad26.COV2.S vaccination and SARS-CoV-2 variants. Germline CDR1 reads LNHNV; CDR2 reads YYDKDF (reference sequence). V was trimmed by 0 bases and J by 5 bases, leaving 11 bases between them. The CDR3 has 15 amino acids. Profiling relied on immunoSEQ multiplex PCR, and the TCRdb table lists in-frame clones only, not all of them. Of more than 300,000 clones listed, more than 85% are singletons. This clone has a handful of counts. Treatment here: roughly 20 received Ad26.COV2.S at low or high dose, single or two shots; 5 received placebo; per-sample allocation not given. Sampling happened 63 days after the first vaccine or placebo injection.

The clonotype comes from a person aged 18-65 years who received the Ad26.COV2.S COVID-19 vaccine or a placebo. The chain recombines TRBV15 with TRBJ2-1; D is unresolved. The sample in question was peripheral blood, obtained in a trial of Ad26.COV2.S vaccine versus placebo. The CDR3, as DNA: TGTGCCACCAGCAGAGAGGACGGCGGAAACAATGAGCAGTTCTTC. Amino acids: CATSREDGGNNEQFF. Based on the CDR3 plus reference TRBV15 and TRBJ2-1, the full variable domain is DAMVIQNPRYQVTQFGKPVTLSCSQTLNHNVMYWYQQKSSQAPKLLFHYYDKDFNNEADTPDNFQSRRPNTSFCFLDIRSPGLGDTAMYLCATSREDGGNNEQFFGPGTRLTVL.